This T cell receptor beta chain emerged from a study of T cells in Graves' hyperthyroidism and ophthalmopathy. Researchers took RNA transcripts and amplified the TCR beta CDR3 regions from them. When the TCR CDR3 underwent first-round RT-PCR, the HTBI primer set was used. One entry per CDR3 protein, called by TCRdb with MiXCR from the multiplex PCR reads. The sample shows more than 500,000 distinct CDR3 sequences, 15% to 20% of them seen only once. This clonotype turned up a few times. Antigen unknown. Being one base from a much bigger clone, this may be a read error. This CDR3 has 13 residues. Per germline, CDR1 KGHSH and CDR2 LQKENI. Study results and limitations: Most thyroid-expanded clonotypes above 0.001 were also found in blood.

Sequenced sample: blood. The clonotype comes from a woman aged 25-40 years with Graves' ophthalmopathy. The gene calls are TRBV18 and TRBJ2-3; tentatively, D is TRBD2 (5 bases). The CDR3 nucleotides read TGTGTCAGCTCACCTTCGGAGGCAGATACGCAGTATTTT. Translated: CVSSPSEADTQYF.